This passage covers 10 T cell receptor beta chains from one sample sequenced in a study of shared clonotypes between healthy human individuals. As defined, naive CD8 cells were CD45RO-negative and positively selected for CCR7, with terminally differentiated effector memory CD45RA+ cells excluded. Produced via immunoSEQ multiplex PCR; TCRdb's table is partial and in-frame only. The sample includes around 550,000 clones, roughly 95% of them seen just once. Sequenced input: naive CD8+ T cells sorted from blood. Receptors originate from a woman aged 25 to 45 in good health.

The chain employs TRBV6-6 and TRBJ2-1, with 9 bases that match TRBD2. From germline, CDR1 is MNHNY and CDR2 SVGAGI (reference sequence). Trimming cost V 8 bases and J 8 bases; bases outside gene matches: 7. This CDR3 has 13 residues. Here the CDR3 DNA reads TGTGCCAGCGCGGGAGGGCCTTACGATGAGCAGTTCTTC. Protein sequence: CASAGGPYDEQFF.

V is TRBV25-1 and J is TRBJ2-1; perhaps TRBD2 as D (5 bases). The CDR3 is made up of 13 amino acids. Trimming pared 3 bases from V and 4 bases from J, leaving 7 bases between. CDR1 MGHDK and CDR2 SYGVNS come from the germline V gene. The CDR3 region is CASSDSGYNEQFF. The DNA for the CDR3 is TGTGCCAGCAGTGATTCGGGATACAATGAGCAGTTCTTC.

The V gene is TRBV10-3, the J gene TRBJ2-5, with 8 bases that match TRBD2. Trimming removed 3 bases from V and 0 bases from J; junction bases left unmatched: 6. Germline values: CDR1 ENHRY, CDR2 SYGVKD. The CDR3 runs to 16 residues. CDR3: CAISDPLAGYQETQYF. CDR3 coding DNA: TGTGCCATCAGTGACCCTTTAGCGGGGTACCAAGAGACCCAGTACTTC.

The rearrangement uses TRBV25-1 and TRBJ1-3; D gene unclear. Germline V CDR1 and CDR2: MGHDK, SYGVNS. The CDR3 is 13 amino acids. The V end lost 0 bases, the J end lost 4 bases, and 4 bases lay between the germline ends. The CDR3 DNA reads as TGTGCCAGCAGTGAATATGTGGGAAACACCATATATTTT. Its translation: CASSEYVGNTIYF.

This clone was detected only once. As DNA, the CDR3 is TGTGCCAGCAGTTTACTTCCAGGGTCCGGCAACAATGAGCAGTTCTTC. Translation: CASSLLPGSGNNEQFF. The chain combines TRBV27 with TRBJ2-1; D might be TRBD1 (5 bases). The CDR3 totals 16 residues. V was trimmed by 2 bases and J by 5 bases, leaving 16 bases between them. CDR1 is MNHEY, CDR2 SMNVEV, per germline (reference sequence).

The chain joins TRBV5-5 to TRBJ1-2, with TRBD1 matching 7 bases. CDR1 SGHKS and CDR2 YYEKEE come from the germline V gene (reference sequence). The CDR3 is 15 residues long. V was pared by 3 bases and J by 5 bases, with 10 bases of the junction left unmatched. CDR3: CASSSNPGQRYGYTF. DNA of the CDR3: TGTGCCAGCAGCTCGAACCCGGGACAGAGATATGGCTACACCTTC.

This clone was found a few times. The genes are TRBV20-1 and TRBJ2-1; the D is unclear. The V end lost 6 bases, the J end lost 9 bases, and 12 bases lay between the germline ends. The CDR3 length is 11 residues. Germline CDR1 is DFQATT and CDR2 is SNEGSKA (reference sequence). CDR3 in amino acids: CSAFGEFEQFF. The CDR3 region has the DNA TGCAGTGCCTTCGGAGAGTTTGAGCAGTTCTTC.

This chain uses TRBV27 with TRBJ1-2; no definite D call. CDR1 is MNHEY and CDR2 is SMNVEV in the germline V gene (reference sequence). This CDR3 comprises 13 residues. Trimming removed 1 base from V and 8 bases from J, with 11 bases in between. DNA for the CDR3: TGTGCCAGCAGTTTATACGCCACGGAGGGCTACACCTTC. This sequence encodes CASSLYATEGYTF.

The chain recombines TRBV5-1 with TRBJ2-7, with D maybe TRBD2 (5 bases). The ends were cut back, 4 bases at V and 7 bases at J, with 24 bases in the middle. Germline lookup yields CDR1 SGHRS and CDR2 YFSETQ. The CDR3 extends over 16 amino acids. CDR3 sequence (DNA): TGCGCCAGCAGCACCACGCCGCGGGCCCCGGGGTTGGAGCAGTACTTC. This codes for CASSTTPRAPGLEQYF.

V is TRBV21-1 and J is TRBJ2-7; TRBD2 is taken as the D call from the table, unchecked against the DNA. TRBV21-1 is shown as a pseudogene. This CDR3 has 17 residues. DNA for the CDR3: TGTGCCAGCAGCGGTCCCGGAGGGGAACTCCACCGTGGCGAGCAGTACTTC. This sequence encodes CASSGPGGELHRGEQYF.